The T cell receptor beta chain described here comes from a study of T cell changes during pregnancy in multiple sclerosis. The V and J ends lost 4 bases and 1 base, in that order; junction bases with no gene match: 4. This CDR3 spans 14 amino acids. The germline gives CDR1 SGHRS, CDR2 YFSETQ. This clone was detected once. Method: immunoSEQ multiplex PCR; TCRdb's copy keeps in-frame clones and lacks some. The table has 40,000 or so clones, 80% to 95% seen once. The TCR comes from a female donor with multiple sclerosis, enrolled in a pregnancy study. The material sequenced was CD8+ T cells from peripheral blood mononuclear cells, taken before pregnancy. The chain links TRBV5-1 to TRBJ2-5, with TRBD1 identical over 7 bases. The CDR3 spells CASSDDRAQETQYF. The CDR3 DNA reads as TGCGCCAGCAGCGACGACAGGGCCCAAGAGACCCAGTACTTC.